This T cell receptor (beta chain) was documented in a study of T cells after yellow fever vaccination. Overall study results and limits: Researchers noted that a small share of clonotypes showed up in both CD4 and CD8 compartments. The booster saw the reappearance of most primary-vaccination clones (about 95% CD4, about 90% CD8). Abundant bulk-derived clonotypes could contaminate FACS-sorted repertoires.

MiXCR, run by TCRdb on the 5' RACE reads, gives a single entry per CDR3 protein. The table has 300,000 to 400,000 distinct CDR3 sequences, around 4.1% seen once. The sample holds a few counts of this clonotype. Its antigen is not known. This material consisted of PBMCs, taken 5 days after the yellow fever booster vaccination. The receptor comes from a man between 18 and 35 years old who received the YFV17D yellow fever vaccine.

CDR3 loop: CASSLWDSQPQHF. The CDR3 DNA reads TGTGCCAGCAGCCTATGGGACAGCCAGCCCCAGCATTTT. The chain couples TRBV5-5 to TRBJ1-5; TRBD1 matches 7 bases. The CDR3 spans 13 residues. The germline V gene has CDR1 SGHKS and CDR2 YYEKEE (reference sequence). V was pared by 4 bases and J by 7 bases, with 5 bases of the junction left unmatched.